This TCR beta chain was sequenced for a study of shared clonotypes between healthy human individuals. Broader study findings: Clonotype sharing across donors was expected to vary with sequencing depth.

Using immunoSEQ multiplex PCR, the repertoire was profiled, and TCRdb retains in-frame clones only, with some absent. The table records 1.4 million or so clones, approximately 98.5% of them present only once. The CDR3 sequence is 15 residues long. The germline gives CDR1 MGHRA, CDR2 YSYEKL. V dropped 0 bases and J dropped 4 bases, with 10 bases sitting between them. Concerning this clone: Antigen: not known.

The receptor comes from a man aged 25-45 years in good health. The genes are TRBV4-1 and TRBJ2-1; a weak D match, TRBD2 (6 bases). Material: naive CD4+ T cells sorted from blood. Subset given: CD45RA+ positively selected. DNA for the CDR3: TGCGCCAGCAGCCAAGATATCGGGAGTTACAATGAGCAGTTCTTC. Translating it yields CASSQDIGSYNEQFF.